This entry concerns a single T cell receptor (beta chain). Amplification of TCR beta used genomic DNA extracted from peripheral blood. The sample comes from a study of T cell repertoires in aging, cancer and after chemotherapy. The germline V and J ends were trimmed by 10 bases and 4 bases, with 11 bases remaining between them. Germline V gives CDR1 MNHEY, CDR2 SMNVEV (reference sequence). The CDR3 is 11 amino acids. Rearranged V-D-J TRB sequences were amplified with a mixed TRB-A/B primer pool. TCRdb re-called the multiplex PCR reads through MiXCR, storing one row per CDR3 protein. The sample carries under 6,500 distinct CDR3 sequences, 30% recorded once.

This TCR came from a human donor with a blood cancer. The chain links TRBV27 to TRBJ2-7, with a possible D match to TRBD2 (5 bases). The source material was blood. The DNA of the CDR3 is TGTGCCACCCTGTCGGGATACGAGCAGTACTTC. Translation gives CATLSGYEQYF.